This TCR beta chain was observed in a study of blood T cell repertoires in COVID-19. Study at large: Collection of acute and convalescent COVID-19 samples took place in the United States, Italy and Spain. The analysed material was cDNA or gDNA that came from T cells, B-cell-depleted T cells, or PBMCs.

In the authors' workflow: Nucleated cell counts were estimated from reference gene primer amplification. The data were produced by immunoSEQ multiplex PCR, yet TCRdb's version contains in-frame clones alone and is incomplete. Clonal size and the V and J genes are those of that table, whereas D and trimming came from the DNA. The repertoire includes 180,000 or so clones, around 85% of them detected once, and 8.2% sits in the top ten. V was pared by 5 bases and J by 0 bases, with 12 bases between. Germline V gene lookup returns CDR1 SGHRS and CDR2 YFSETQ. The CDR3 is 15 residues long. Sequencing was done on a sample of peripheral blood. V is TRBV5-1 and J is TRBJ2-1, with D perhaps matching TRBD2 (5 bases). This clonotype was obtained from a woman aged 55-69 years with acute or convalescent COVID-19. CDR3 region: CASRLAGSSYNEQFF. Here the CDR3 DNA reads TGCGCCAGCAGACTGGCGGGCAGCTCCTACAATGAGCAGTTCTTC.